The T cell receptor beta chain described here comes from a study of CD8+ T cells in alopecia areata. Looking at the study overall: Treatment with tofacitinib (6 to 18 months) was followed by 6 months off drug.

Treatment here: oral pan-JAK inhibitor, 5-10 mg twice daily. Germline V lookup: CDR1 SGHTA, CDR2 FQGNSA. The CDR3 loop spans 14 amino acids. The V and J ends lost 7 bases and 6 bases, in that order; junction bases with no gene match: 3. cDNA prepared by RNA extraction and subsequent reverse transcription served as the template for sequencing. The assay was immunoSEQ multiplex PCR, and TCRdb's table has in-frame clones only and misses some. The sample records 95,000 to 100,000 clones, under 70% being singletons. The gene calls are TRBV7-2 and TRBJ2-2; 12 nucleotides align to TRBD2. This TCR derives from a human donor with alopecia areata. The material sequenced was CD8+ T cells sorted from blood, taken at week 4, from a patient treated with tofacitinib. CDR3 region: CASKTSGSAGELFF. The CDR3 DNA sequence: TGTGCCAGCAAGACTAGCGGGAGTGCCGGGGAGCTGTTTTTT.